The present T cell receptor (beta chain) was sequenced within a study of CD8 T cell repertoires and HIV-1 epitope variants (TCRdb year 2020). Broadly, across the study: T cells were stimulated in separate culture wells with each of twenty-five peptides representing autologous and known Gag and Nef epitope variants. A CMV, EBV and flu peptide pool, the Ebola AY9 epitope as negative control, and a no-peptide well were included as control conditions. The epitopes tested were three Gag epitope families plus Nef HW9 and YT9. T cells were enriched with the EasySep Human T Cell Enrichment Kit and co-cultured with equal numbers of autologous T cell-negative cells as antigen-presenting cells. Cultures were maintained for approximately nine days in IMDM with gentamicin, and half-media changes adding IL-2, IL-7 and IL-15 were performed on days 3 and 7. An aliquot of 1M T cells was set aside as an uncultured baseline condition, separate from the approximately 91 T cell cultures. A total of around 80 T cell cultures were run, with each culture condition done in triplicate except for one peptide, which was done in duplicate. The paper's findings and limits, for the study overall: The assay identified only TCR beta chains and indicated proliferation in response to antigen, without indicating T cell function or cytokine profile. The Nef KF9 family was recognized by five clonotypes and the HW9 family by one, and no responses to the TAALDMSHF plasma variant were observed. The study identified about 10 antigen-specific TCR beta clonotypes, 5 or 6 of which appeared to be cross-reactive for autologous or known escape epitope variants.

The EasySep Human CD8+ T Cell Enrichment Kit was used on day 10 to isolate CD8+ T cells from every culture. Via the germline V gene (reference sequence), CDR1 is LNHDA and CDR2 SQIVND. Here V drops 5 bases and J drops 3 bases, and the junction holds 7 bases not matched to any gene. The CDR3, from cysteine to phenylalanine, totals 15 residues. The entry retains the CDR3 DNA only, 45 bases that are in frame from base 1. Sequencing of TCR beta CDR3 regions was done on the immunoSEQ platform at survey depth. The QIAamp DNA micro kit was used to extract genomic DNA from every cultured and uncultured CD8+ T cell population. On the study's bioinformatics: Any sample with under 5,000 productive reads was excluded, and this exclusion removed about 7% of the roughly 80 cultures stimulated with HIV peptides. A MANAFEST web app trimmed sequences to CDR3 and removed nonproductive sequences, CDR3s under 5 amino acids, and those not starting C or ending F/W. To count as antigen-specific, a clonotype had to be expanded in at least 2 of 3 replicates compared with the no-peptide control at FDR 0.01, and only within one epitope family. In addition, a specific clonotype needed a frequency at least fivefold higher than in wells stimulated with peptides from other epitope families. TCRdb carries this immuneACCESS record with in-frame sequences only. Its versions omit some clonotypes, under half of them owing to an unresolved V gene in the studies checked, with the rest unexplained. V and J calls plus clone size are reproduced from that table; the DNA served to infer D and trimming. The sample yields some 5,100 clones; roughly 70% were counted once. Around 45% of the sample is taken by the ten largest.

Details on this clone: This clone's antigen is unknown. No per-base quality is available; no much larger clone lies one base away.

Recombination linked TRBV19 to TRBJ2-3, with 8 junctional bases fitting TRBD1. Sample: cultured CD8+ T cells derived from PBMCs. The TCR was taken from a male donor with HIV. CDR3 reads: CASSPGTGRTDTQYF. The DNA sequence is as follows: TGTGCCAGTAGTCCGGGGACAGGAAGAACAGATACGCAGTATTTT.